This TCR beta chain was captured by sequencing in a study of regulatory T cells in long-lasting Graves disease. The TCR beta library used iRepertoire HTBI primers with Arm-PCR amplification of CDR3. TCRdb re-called the multiplex PCR reads with MiXCR, one entry per CDR3 protein. In the table there are around 500,000 distinct CDR3 sequences, around 12% of which are singletons. Specified time point: newly diagnosed GD, antithyroid drugs for less than 3 months. From RNA extracted from PBMCs, the TCR library was made. At least ten counts were recorded for this clonotype. What it recognizes is unknown. Looked up from germline, CDR1 is DFQATT and CDR2 is SNEGSKA (reference sequence). This CDR3 comprises 11 residues. The V and J ends lost 0 bases and 6 bases respectively, with 5 bases between them. Study-level findings and limits: Newly diagnosed disease favored TRBV20-1 and TRBJ2-1 over persistent disease. Patients whose Graves' disease persisted exhibited lower TCR diversity than those newly diagnosed.

These data were also reused for a study on T cells in Graves' hyperthyroidism and ophthalmopathy. As that study records: Clinicians diagnosed patients from clinical symptoms, serum thyroxine and TRAb, thyroid ultrasound and orbital computed tomography. Most expanded thyroid clonotypes above 0.001 also appeared in blood.

The source material was peripheral blood mononuclear cells (PBMCs), sampled at new diagnosis, from a patient treated with antithyroid drugs. The rearrangement uses TRBV20-1 and TRBJ2-5; D gene uncertain. The receptor's source is a woman aged 25-40 years with Graves disease. The CDR3 DNA is TGCAGTGCTAGAGAGGGAAAGACCCAGTACTTC. The encoded protein is CSAREGKTQYF.